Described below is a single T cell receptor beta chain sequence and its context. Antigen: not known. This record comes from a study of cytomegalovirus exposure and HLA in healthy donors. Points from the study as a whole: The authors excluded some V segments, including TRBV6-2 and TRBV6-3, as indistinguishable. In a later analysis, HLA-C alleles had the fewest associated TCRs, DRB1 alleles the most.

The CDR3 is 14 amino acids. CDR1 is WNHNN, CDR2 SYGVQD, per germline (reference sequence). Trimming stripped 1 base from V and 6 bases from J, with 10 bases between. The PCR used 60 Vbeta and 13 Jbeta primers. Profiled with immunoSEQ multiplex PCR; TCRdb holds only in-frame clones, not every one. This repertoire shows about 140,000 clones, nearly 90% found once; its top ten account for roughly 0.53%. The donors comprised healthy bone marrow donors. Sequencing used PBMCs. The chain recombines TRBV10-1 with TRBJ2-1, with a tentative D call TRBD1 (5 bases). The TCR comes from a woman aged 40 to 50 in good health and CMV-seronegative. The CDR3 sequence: CASSEYRLSNEQFF. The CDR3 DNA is TGCGCCAGCAGTGAGTACAGGCTCTCCAATGAGCAGTTCTTC.